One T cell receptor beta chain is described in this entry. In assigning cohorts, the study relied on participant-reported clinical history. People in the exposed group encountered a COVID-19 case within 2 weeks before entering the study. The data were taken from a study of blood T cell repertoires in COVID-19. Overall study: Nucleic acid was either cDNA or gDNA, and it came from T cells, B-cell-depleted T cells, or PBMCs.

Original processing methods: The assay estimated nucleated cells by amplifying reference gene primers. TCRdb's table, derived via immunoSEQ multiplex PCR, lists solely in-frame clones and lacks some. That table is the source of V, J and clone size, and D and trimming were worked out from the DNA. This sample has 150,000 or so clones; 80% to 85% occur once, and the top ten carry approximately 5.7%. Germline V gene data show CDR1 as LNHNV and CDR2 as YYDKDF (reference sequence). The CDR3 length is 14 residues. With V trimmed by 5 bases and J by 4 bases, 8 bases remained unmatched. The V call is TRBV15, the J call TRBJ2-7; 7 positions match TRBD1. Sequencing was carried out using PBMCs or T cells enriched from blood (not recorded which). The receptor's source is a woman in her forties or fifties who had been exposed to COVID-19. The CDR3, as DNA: TGTGCCACCAGCCCCCGGCAGGGACAGTACGAGCAGTACTTC. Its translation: CATSPRQGQYEQYF.